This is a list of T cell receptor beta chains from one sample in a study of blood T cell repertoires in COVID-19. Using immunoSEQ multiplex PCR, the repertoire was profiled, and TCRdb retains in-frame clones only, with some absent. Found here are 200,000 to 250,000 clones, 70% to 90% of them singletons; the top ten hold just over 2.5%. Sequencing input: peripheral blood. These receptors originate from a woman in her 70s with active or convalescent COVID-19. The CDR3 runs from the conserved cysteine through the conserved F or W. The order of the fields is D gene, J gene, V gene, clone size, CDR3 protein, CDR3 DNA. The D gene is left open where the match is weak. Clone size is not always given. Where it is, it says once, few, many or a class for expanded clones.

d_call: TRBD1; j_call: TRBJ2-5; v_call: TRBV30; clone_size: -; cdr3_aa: CAWGTGTEQETQYF; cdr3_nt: TGTGCCTGGGGGACCGGGACAGAGCAAGAGACCCAGTACTTC
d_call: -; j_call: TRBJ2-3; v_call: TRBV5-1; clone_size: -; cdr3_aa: CASSLTGVRGTDTQYF; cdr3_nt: TGCGCCAGCAGCTTGACAGGCGTCCGGGGCACAGATACGCAGTATTTT
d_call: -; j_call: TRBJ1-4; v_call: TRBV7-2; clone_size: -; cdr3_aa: CASSLQGLANEKLFF; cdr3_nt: TGTGCCAGCAGCTTACAGGGCTTGGCTAATGAAAAACTGTTTTTT
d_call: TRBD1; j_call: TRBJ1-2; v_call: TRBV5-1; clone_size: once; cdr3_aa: CASSLGGTALYTYGYTF; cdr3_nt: TGCGCCAGCAGCTTGGGCGGGACAGCACTTTACACCTATGGCTACACCTTC
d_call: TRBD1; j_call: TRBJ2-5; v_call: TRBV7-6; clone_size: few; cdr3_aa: CATGTWGGQGASETQYF; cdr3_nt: TGTGCCACCGGGACCTGGGGGGGACAGGGGGCCTCAGAGACCCAGTACTTC
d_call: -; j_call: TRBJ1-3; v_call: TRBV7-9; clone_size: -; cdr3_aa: CASSPGVDTIYF; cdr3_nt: TGTGCCAGCAGCCCGGGGGTGGACACCATATATTTT
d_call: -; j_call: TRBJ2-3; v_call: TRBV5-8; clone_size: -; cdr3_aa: CASSLARGATDTQYF; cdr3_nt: TGTGCCAGCAGCTTGGCCCGGGGGGCCACAGATACGCAGTATTTT
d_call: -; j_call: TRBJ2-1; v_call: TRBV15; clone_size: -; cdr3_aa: CATSRAGQGDNEQFF; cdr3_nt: TGTGCCACCAGCAGAGCAGGGCAGGGCGACAATGAGCAGTTCTTC
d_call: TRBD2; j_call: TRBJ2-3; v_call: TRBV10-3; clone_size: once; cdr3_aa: CAISGPSGSRPDTQYF; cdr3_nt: TGTGCCATCAGTGGTCCTAGCGGGAGTAGGCCAGATACGCAGTATTTT
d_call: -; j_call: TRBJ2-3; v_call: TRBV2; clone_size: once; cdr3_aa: CASGSWGLRTDTQYF; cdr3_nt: TGTGCCAGCGGGAGTTGGGGGCTGCGCACAGATACGCAGTATTTT
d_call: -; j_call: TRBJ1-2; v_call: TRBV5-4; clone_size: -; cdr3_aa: CASSLAWEGGYTF; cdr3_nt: TGTGCCAGCAGCTTGGCGTGGGAGGGAGGCTACACCTTC
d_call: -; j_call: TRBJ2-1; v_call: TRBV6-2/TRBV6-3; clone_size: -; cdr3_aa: CASSYSPFRYSSYNEQFF; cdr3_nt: TGTGCCAGCAGTTACTCCCCCTTCAGATATTCCTCCTACAATGAGCAGTTCTTC
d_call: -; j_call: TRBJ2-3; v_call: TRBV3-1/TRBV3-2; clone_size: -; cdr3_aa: CASSPFADTQYF; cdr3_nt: TGTGCCAGCAGCCCTTTTGCAGATACGCAGTATTTT
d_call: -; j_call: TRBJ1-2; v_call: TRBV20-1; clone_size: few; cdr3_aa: CSAQFGGGYTF; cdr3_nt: TGCAGTGCTCAGTTTGGAGGTGGCTACACCTTC
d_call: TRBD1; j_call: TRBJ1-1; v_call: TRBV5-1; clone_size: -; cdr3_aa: CASHTGELNTEAFF; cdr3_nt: TGCGCCAGTCATACAGGGGAGCTGAACACTGAAGCTTTCTTT
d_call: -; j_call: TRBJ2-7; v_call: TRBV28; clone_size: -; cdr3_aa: CASTPGAAYEQYF; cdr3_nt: TGTGCCAGCACCCCAGGGGCAGCCTACGAGCAGTACTTC
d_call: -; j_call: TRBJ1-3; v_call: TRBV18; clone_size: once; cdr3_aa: CASSPQDSSNGNTIYF; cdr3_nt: TGTGCCAGCTCACCACAAGACAGCTCAAACGGGAACACCATATATTTT
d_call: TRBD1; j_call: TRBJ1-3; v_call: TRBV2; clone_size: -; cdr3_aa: CASSEQGAGNTIYF; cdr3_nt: TGTGCCAGCAGCGAACAGGGGGCTGGAAACACCATATATTTT
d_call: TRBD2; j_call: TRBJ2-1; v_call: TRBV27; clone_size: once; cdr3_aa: CASRPLGGSYNEQFF; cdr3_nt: TGTGCCAGCAGGCCCCTGGGGGGGTCCTACAATGAGCAGTTCTTC
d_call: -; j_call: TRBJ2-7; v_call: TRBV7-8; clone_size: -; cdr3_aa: CASSHHRDTSYEQYF; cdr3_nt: TGTGCCAGCAGCCACCACCGGGACACCTCCTACGAGCAGTACTTC
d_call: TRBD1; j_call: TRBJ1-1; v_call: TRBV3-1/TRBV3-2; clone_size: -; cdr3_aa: CASSLQGSTEAFF; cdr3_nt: TGTGCCAGCAGTTTACAGGGGAGCACTGAAGCTTTCTTT
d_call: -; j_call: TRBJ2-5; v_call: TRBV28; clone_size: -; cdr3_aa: CASSPSAGYRETQYF; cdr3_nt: TGTGCCAGCAGCCCCTCCGCGGGTTATCGAGAGACCCAGTACTTC
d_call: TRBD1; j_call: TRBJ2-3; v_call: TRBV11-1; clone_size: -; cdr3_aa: CASSRQGDPTDTQYF; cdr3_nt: TGTGCCAGCAGCCGACAGGGGGACCCCACAGATACGCAGTATTTT
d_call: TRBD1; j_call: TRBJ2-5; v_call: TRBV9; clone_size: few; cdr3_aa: CASSVAQGAGQETQYF; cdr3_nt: TGTGCCAGCAGCGTAGCACAGGGGGCAGGACAAGAGACCCAGTACTTC
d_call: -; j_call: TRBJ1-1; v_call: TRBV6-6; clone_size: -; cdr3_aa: CASSWGGDTEAFF; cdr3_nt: TGTGCCAGCAGTTGGGGGGGGGACACTGAAGCTTTCTTT
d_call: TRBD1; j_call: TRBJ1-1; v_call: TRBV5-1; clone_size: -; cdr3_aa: CASSPTGLQNTEAFF; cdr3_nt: TGCGCCAGCAGCCCGACAGGGCTACAGAACACTGAAGCTTTCTTT
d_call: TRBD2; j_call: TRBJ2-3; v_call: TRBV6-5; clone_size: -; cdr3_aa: CASSYSGTSGDTQYF; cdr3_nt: TGTGCCAGCAGTTATTCCGGGACTAGCGGGGATACGCAGTATTTT
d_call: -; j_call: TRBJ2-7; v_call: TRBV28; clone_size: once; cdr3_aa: CASSLTGQNYEQYF; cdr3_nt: TGTGCCAGCAGTTTAACAGGACAGAATTACGAGCAGTACTTC
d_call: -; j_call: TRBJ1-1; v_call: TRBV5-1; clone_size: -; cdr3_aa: CASSPGQDTEAFF; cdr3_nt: TGCGCCAGCAGCCCAGGGCAGGACACTGAAGCTTTCTTT
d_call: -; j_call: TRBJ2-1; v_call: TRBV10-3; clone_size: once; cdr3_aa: CAISGGPDSVTGQFF; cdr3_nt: TGTGCCATCAGTGGAGGGCCGGATAGTGTCACCGGGCAGTTCTTC
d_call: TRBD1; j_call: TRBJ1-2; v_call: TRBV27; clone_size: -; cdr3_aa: CASRREAEGQGSYGYTF; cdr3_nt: TGTGCCAGCAGGCGGGAAGCTGAGGGACAGGGGTCCTATGGCTACACCTTC
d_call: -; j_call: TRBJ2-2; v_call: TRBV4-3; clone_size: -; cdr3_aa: CASSQGGAPGELFF; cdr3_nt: TGCGCCAGCAGCCAAGGAGGCGCCCCCGGGGAGCTGTTTTTT
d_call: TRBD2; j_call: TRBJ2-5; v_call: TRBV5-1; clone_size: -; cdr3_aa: CASNPGLAEETQYF; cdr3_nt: TGCGCCAGCAACCCGGGACTAGCGGAAGAGACCCAGTACTTC
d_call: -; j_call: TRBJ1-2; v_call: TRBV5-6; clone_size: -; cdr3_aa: CASRSAGVYGYTF; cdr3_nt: TGTGCCAGCAGGTCCGCAGGGGTCTATGGCTACACCTTC
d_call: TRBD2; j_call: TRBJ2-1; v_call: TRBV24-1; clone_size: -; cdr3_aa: CATTGRESSYNEQFF; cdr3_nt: TGTGCCACCACCGGGCGGGAGAGCTCCTACAATGAGCAGTTCTTC
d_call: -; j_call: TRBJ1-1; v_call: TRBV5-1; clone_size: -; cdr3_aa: CASSLGETGPYTEAFF; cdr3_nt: TGCGCCAGCAGCTTGGGGGAGACAGGCCCTTACACTGAAGCTTTCTTT
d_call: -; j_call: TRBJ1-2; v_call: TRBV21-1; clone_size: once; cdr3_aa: CASSKSLTGGDYGYTF; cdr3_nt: TGTGCCAGCAGCAAAAGCCTGACAGGGGGTGACTATGGCTACACCTTC
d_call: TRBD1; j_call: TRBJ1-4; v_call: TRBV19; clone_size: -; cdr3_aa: CASKTGAGGEKLFF; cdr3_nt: TGTGCCAGTAAAACAGGGGCCGGTGGGGAAAAACTGTTTTTT
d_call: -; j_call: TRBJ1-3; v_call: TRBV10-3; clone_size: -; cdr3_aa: CAISVPGSAGNTIYF; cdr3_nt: TGTGCCATCAGTGTCCCCGGGAGTGCTGGAAACACCATATATTTT
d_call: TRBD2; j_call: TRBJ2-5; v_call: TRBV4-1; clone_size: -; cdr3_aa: CASSQDRSSGSIFGETQYF; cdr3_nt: TGCGCCAGCAGCCAAGATAGGTCAAGCGGGAGTATATTTGGGGAGACCCAGTACTTC
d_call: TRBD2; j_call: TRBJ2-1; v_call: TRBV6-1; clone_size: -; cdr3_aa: CASSERAGVNSYNEQFF; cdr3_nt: TGTGCCAGCAGTGAACGGGCGGGGGTGAACTCCTACAATGAGCAGTTCTTC
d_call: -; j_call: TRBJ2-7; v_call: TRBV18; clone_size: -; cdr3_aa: CASSPAPSPYEQYF; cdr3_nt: TGTGCCAGCTCCCCAGCGCCCTCCCCCTACGAGCAGTACTTC
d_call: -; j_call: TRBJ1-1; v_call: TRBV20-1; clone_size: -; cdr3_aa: CSASEGATEAFF; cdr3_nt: TGCAGTGCTAGTGAAGGGGCCACTGAAGCTTTCTTT
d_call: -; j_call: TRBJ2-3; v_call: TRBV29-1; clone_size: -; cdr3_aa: CSVEELRTDTQYF; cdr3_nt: TGCAGCGTTGAAGAGTTACGGACAGATACGCAGTATTTT
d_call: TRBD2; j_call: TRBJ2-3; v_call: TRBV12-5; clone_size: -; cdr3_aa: CASGLVKTSDVTDTQYF; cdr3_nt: TGTGCTAGTGGTTTGGTAAAGACTAGCGATGTCACAGATACGCAGTATTTT
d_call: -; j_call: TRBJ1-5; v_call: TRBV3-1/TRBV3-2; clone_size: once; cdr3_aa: CASSPGKDQPQHF; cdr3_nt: TGTGCCAGCAGTCCGGGAAAAGATCAGCCCCAGCATTTT
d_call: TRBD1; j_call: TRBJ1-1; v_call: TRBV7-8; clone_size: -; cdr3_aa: CASSFWTGVNTEAFF; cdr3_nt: TGTGCCAGCAGCTTTTGGACAGGCGTGAACACTGAAGCTTTCTTT
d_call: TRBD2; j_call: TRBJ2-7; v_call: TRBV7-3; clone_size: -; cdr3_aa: CASSPFPGLPRGEQYF; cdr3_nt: TGTGCCAGCAGCCCTTTTCCGGGACTACCCCGTGGGGAGCAGTACTTC
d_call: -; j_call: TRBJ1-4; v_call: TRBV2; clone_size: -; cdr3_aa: CASSELAVEDEKLFF; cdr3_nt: TGTGCCAGCAGTGAGCTGGCGGTTGAAGATGAAAAACTGTTTTTT
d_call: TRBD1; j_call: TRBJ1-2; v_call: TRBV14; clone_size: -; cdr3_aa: CASSNLPTYTGGGYGYTF; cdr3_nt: TGTGCCAGCAGCAACCTCCCCACGTACACAGGGGGAGGTTATGGCTACACCTTC
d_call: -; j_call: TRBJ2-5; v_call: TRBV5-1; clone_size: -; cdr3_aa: CASSFGGGRGETQYF; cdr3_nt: TGCGCCAGCAGCTTCGGTGGCGGCCGGGGGGAGACCCAGTACTTC
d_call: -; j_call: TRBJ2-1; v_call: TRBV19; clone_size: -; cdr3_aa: CASSPRRLRYNEQFF; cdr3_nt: TGTGCCAGTAGCCCGCGGAGGTTGCGTTACAATGAGCAGTTCTTC
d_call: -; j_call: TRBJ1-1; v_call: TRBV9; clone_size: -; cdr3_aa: CASSVDRNTEAFF; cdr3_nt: TGTGCCAGCAGCGTCGACAGGAACACTGAAGCTTTCTTT
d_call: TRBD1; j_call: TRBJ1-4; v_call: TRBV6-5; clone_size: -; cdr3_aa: CASSLPTGRAEKLFF; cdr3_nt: TGTGCCAGCAGTTTACCGACAGGGAGAGCCGAAAAACTGTTTTTT
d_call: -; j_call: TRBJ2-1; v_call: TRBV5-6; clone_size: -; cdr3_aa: CASSLSGTHYNEQFF; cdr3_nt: TGTGCCAGCAGCTTGTCCGGGACTCACTACAATGAGCAGTTCTTC
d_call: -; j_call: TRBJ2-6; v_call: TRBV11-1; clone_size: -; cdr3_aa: CASSRNSGANVLTF; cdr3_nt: TGTGCCAGCAGCCGTAACTCTGGGGCCAACGTCCTGACTTTC
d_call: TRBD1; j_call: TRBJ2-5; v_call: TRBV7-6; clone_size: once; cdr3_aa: CASSTLPGQGEETQYF; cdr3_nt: TGTGCCAGCAGCACACTACCGGGACAGGGAGAAGAGACCCAGTACTTC
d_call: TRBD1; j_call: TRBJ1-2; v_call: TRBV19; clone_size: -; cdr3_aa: CASSTNLDRGNGYTF; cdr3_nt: TGTGCCAGTAGTACAAATTTGGACAGGGGAAATGGCTACACCTTC
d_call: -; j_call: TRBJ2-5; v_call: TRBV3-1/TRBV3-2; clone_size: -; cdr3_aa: CASSQGAGQETQYF; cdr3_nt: TGTGCCAGCAGCCAAGGGGCGGGCCAAGAGACCCAGTACTTC
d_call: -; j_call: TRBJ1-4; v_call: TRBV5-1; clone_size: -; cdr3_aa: CASKRQDGDNEKLFF; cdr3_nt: TGCGCCAGCAAACGACAGGACGGGGATAATGAAAAACTGTTTTTT